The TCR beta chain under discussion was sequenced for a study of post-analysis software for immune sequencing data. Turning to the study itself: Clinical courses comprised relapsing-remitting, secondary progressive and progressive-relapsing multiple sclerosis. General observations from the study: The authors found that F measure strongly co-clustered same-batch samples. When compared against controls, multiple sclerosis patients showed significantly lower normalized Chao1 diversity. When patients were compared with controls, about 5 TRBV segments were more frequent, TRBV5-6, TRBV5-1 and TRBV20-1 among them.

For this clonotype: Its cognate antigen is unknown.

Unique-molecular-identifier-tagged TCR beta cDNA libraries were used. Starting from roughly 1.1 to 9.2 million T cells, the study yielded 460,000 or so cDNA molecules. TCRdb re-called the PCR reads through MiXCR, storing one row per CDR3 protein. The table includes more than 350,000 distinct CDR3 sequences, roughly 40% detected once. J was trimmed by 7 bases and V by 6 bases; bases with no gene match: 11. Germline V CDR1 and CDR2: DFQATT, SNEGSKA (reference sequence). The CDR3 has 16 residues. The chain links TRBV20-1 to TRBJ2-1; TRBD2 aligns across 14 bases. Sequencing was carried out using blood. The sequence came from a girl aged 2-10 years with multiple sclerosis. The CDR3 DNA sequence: TGCAGTGCCCCTCAGGGGACTAGCGGGAGATCAAATGAGCAGTTCTTC. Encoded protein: CSAPQGTSGRSNEQFF.